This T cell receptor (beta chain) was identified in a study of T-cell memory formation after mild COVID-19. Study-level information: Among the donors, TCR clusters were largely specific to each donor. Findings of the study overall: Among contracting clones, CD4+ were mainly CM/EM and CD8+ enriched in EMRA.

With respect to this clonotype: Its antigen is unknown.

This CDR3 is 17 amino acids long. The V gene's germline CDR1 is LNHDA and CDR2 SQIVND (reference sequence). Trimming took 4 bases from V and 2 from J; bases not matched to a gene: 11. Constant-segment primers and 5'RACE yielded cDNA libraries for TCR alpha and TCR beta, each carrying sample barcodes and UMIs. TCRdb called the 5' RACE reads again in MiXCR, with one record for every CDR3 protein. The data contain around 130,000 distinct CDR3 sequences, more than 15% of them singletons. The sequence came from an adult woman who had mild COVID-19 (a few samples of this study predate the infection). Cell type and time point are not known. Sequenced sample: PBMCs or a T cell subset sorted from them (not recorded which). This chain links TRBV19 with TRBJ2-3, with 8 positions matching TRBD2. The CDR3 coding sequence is TGTGCCAGTAGTAGGCCATCTAGCGGGTTAATCACAGATACGCAGTATTTT. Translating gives CASSRPSSGLITDTQYF.